This TCR beta chain was retrieved from a study of CD8+ T cells in alopecia areata. Findings and limits, study-wide: Sequencing of scalp samples also captures resident alphabeta T cells of normal skin.

A word on this clone: What it binds is unknown.

Germline loops: CDR1 SQVTM, CDR2 ANQGSEA. The CDR3 runs to 11 residues. The germline V and J ends were trimmed by 7 bases and 8 bases, with 14 bases remaining between them. PBMCs were stained for CD3, CD4 and CD8, and CD4+ and CD8+ T cells were sorted. Reverse transcribed after extraction, RNA yielded cDNA as the sequencing template. The method was immunoSEQ multiplex PCR; TCRdb's version includes in-frame clones alone and lacks a portion of them. The sample carries around 35,000 clones, about 60% recorded once. Sequences were obtained from NKG2D-high CD8+ T cells sorted from blood. The sequence was obtained from a human donor with alopecia areata. The rearrangement links TRBV29-1 to TRBJ1-2; no reliable D call. As DNA, the CDR3 is TGCAGCGGTGCCGAGGGTGTCGGCTACACCTTC. Its translation is CSGAEGVGYTF. Filled out from reference TRBV29-1 and TRBJ1-2, the complete variable domain reads SAVISQKPSRDICQRGTSLTIQCQVDSQVTMMFWYRQQPGQSLTLIATANQGSEATYESGFVIDKFPISRPNLTFSTLTVSNMSPEDSSIYLCSGAEGVGYTFGSGTRLTVV.